The 10 T cell receptor beta chains listed next were all sequenced from one sample in a study of breast tumors, draining lymph nodes, adjacent tissues. Breast cancer patients provided tissue from their axillary draining lymph nodes. TCRdb processed the multiplex PCR reads anew with MiXCR; each CDR3 protein has one entry. The table has around 150,000 distinct CDR3 sequences, around 24% seen once; the top ten hold more than 2.5%. Sequences were obtained from axillary lymph node tissue. The receptors come from a female donor with breast cancer. Some clones in this sample may be carry-over from other donors' samples.

This clonotype was detected many times. The chain carries TRBV5-4 and TRBJ2-3, with 11 bases fitting TRBD2. Trimming cost V 4 bases and J 0 bases; bases outside gene matches: 7. Germline V gene lookup returns CDR1 SGHNT and CDR2 YYREEE (reference sequence). The CDR3 sequence is 17 residues long. CDR3 DNA: TGTGCCAGCAGCCCGGCGATAGCGGGAGGGAGCACAGATACGCAGTATTTT. This encodes CASSPAIAGGSTDTQYF. The complete variable domain, with remaining parts taken from reference TRBV5-4 and TRBJ2-3, reads ETGVTQSPTHLIKTRGQQVTLRCSSQSGHNTVSWYQQALGQGPQFIFQYYREEENGRGNFPPRFSGLQFPNYSSELNVNALELDDSALYLCASSPAIAGGSTDTQYFGPGTRLTVL.

The chain's CDR3 is CASNDTGELFF. In nucleotides, the CDR3 is TGTGCCAGTAATGACACCGGGGAGCTGTTTTTT. J is TRBJ2-2 and V is TRBV19; D unresolved. The CDR3 length is 11 residues. Germline CDR1 and CDR2: LNHDA and SQIVND (reference sequence). The V gene lost 7 bases and the J gene lost 3 bases, with 3 bases spanning the gap.

This clonotype was observed many times. V gene TRBV30 combines with J gene TRBJ2-1, with TRBD1 matching over 7 bases. CDR3 length: 14 amino acids. V shed 1 base and J 5 bases; nucleotides not matched to a gene: 5. Germline V lookup: CDR1 GTSNPN, CDR2 SVGIG (reference sequence). CDR3 nucleotides: TGTGCCTGGAGTGGGGGACAGTCGCACAATGAGCAGTTCTTC. Amino acid sequence: CAWSGGQSHNEQFF.

This clonotype was observed at least ten times. DNA for the CDR3: TGCAGCGTTGACGCGACAGTCTCTGCCTACGAGCAGTACTTC. This translates into CSVDATVSAYEQYF. J is TRBJ2-7 and V is TRBV29-1, with a weak D call TRBD1 (5 bases). V was pared by 3 bases and J by 2 bases, with 14 bases between. Germline V gene lookup returns CDR1 SQVTM and CDR2 ANQGSEA. The CDR3 covers 14 residues.

In its sample, this clonotype was seen many times. V and J are TRBV4-3 and TRBJ2-7; 7 nucleotides align to TRBD1. J gave up 2 bases and V 3 bases, and 7 bases lay outside the gene matches. CDR3 size: 15 residues. Looked up from germline, CDR1 is LGHNA and CDR2 is YSLEER. CDR3 region: CASSHVRGPTYEQYF. The CDR3 coding sequence is TGCGCCAGCAGCCATGTAAGGGGGCCTACCTACGAGCAGTACTTC.

This clonotype was seen a handful of times. This chain connects TRBV6-5 to TRBJ2-4, with a possible D match to TRBD1 (6 bases). The germline V and J ends were trimmed by 4 bases and 4 bases, with 8 bases remaining between them. The V gene's germline CDR1 is MNHEY and CDR2 SVGAGI. The CDR3 runs 13 residues. Here the CDR3 reads CASSLDSKNIQYF. In DNA, the CDR3 is TGTGCCAGCAGTTTGGACAGTAAAAACATTCAGTACTTC.

This clonotype has ten or more counts. The rearrangement uses TRBV7-9 and TRBJ2-1; TRBD2 might be the D (6 bases). The CDR3 has 15 amino acids. The germline V gene has CDR1 SEHNR and CDR2 FQNEAQ (reference sequence). Trimming stripped 5 bases from V and 5 bases from J, with 16 bases between. The CDR3 sequence is CASSPRAGTNNEQFF. The CDR3 bases are TGTGCCAGCAGCCCCCGTGCGGGAACAAACAATGAGCAGTTCTTC.

Remarks on this clonotype: Germline and junction disagree at one end, which may indicate a read error. The chain couples TRBV6-1 to TRBJ2-5, with 10 bases identical to TRBD2. Germline V gives CDR1 MNHNS, CDR2 SASEGT. There are 17 residues in the CDR3. The CDR3 DNA reads TGTGCCAGCACCGCATTAACAGCGGGAGGGCCCCGGGAGACCCAGTGCTTC. It codes for CASTALTAGGPRETQCF.

On this clonotype itself: A junction boundary mismatches the germline segment, possibly from a read error. This rearrangement joins TRBV28 to TRBJ2-7, with D tentatively TRBD2 (6 bases). CDR1 MDHEN and CDR2 SYDVKM come from the germline V gene. This CDR3 is 14 amino acids long. CDR3 nucleotides: TGTGCCAGCAGTTTACGGGGACTCTCCTACGAGCAGCACTTC. Amino acids: CASSLRGLSYEQHF.

This clonotype was counted many times. This sequence joins TRBV6-1 and TRBJ2-7; weak D call: TRBD2 (5 bases). V was cut by 7 bases and J by 2 bases, with 9 bases left in between. The CDR3 extends over 12 amino acids. Germline values: CDR1 MNHNS, CDR2 SASEGT. The CDR3 loop is CASKDSTYEQYF. The CDR3 DNA reads as TGTGCCAGCAAGGACTCCACCTACGAGCAGTACTTC.